This T cell receptor (beta chain) emerged from a study of shared clonotypes between healthy human individuals. Germline V gives CDR1 SNHLY, CDR2 FYNNEI. V was cut by 3 bases and J by 1 base, with 19 bases left in between. The CDR3 is 18 residues long. General study findings and limits: Sequencing of the sorted subsets was shown by rarefaction to be incomplete despite large depth. Memory subsets generally showed lower estimated richness than naive subsets.

Naive CD8 isolation took CD45RO-negative cells positively selected for CCR7 and excluded terminally differentiated effector memory CD45RA+ cells. Every contributor of samples was a Caucasian grown-up residing in Nashville, Tennessee. The repertoire was sequenced with immunoSEQ multiplex PCR; TCRdb's copy has only in-frame clones and lacks some. The sample contains about 1.9 million clones, just under 95% of which appear only once. In its sample, this clone was seen a few times. What it recognizes is unknown. J is TRBJ1-5 and V is TRBV2; no definite D call. The clonotype was recovered from a man aged 18 to 29 in good health. Some clones in this sample may be carry-over from other donors' samples. The sample was naive CD8+ T cells from PBMCs. The CDR3: CASSDLAESIGSNQPQHF. DNA of the CDR3: TGTGCCAGCAGTGATTTGGCAGAATCTATTGGGAGCAATCAGCCCCAGCATTTT.